This passage covers 6 T cell receptor beta chains from one sample sequenced in a study of CD8 T cells in ankylosing spondylitis. Notes on the study in general: A motif of under 10 highly homologous TCR beta variants was seen as apparently characteristic of ankylosing spondylitis blood.

TCRdb re-analysed the 5' RACE reads in MiXCR, keeping a single row per CDR3 protein. Of roughly 220,000 distinct CDR3 sequences in the sample, around 20% are singletons; the top ten hold roughly 46%. These receptors lack a known antigen. The sample was blood, either unsorted or a sorted T cell fraction (not recorded which). The receptors derive from a male donor with ankylosing spondylitis.

The chain recombines TRBV11-3 with TRBJ1-2; no firm D call. V lost 4 bases to trimming and J lost 6 bases, with 18 bases between them. Germline lookup yields CDR1 SGHNT and CDR2 YENEEA. The CDR3 runs to 15 residues. CDR3 in amino acids: CASSSAGLNPHGYTF. DNA for the CDR3: TGTGCCAGCAGCTCTGCGGGTCTCAACCCCCATGGCTACACCTTC.

The V call is TRBV9, the J call TRBJ2-7; TRBD2 matches 7 bases. CDR3 length: 15 residues. V was clipped by 3 bases and J by 4 bases; unmatched bases: 10. Germline CDR1 SGDLS, CDR2 YYNGEE. As DNA, the CDR3 is TGTGCCAGCAGCGAGGGTGGGGGGGGTGAGTACGAGCAGTACTTC. Translating gives CASSEGGGGEYEQYF.

This clonotype occurred a few times. The chain links TRBV6-4 to TRBJ1-4, with D perhaps TRBD1 (5 bases). The CDR3 runs 17 residues. Per germline, CDR1 MRHNA and CDR2 SNTAGT. V lost 5 bases, J lost 0 bases, and 16 bases lay in between. CDR3 DNA sequence: TGTGCCAGCAGTCGGGCGTGGGGCCCTGCAACTAATGAAAAACTGTTTTTT. Translation gives CASSRAWGPATNEKLFF.

The J gene is TRBJ1-6, the V gene TRBV27; D uncertain. Germline V gene data show CDR1 as MNHEY and CDR2 as SMNVEV (reference sequence). The CDR3 totals 15 residues. With 5 bases removed from V and 7 bases from J, the gap between germline ends came to 15 bases. This chain's CDR3 is CASSPTVALNSPLHF. As DNA, the CDR3 is TGTGCCAGCAGTCCAACGGTTGCCTTGAATTCACCCCTCCACTTT.

This clonotype was seen at least ten times. The CDR3 spells CASSYSGGAHTDTQYF. Here the CDR3 DNA reads TGTGCCAGCAGTTATAGCGGGGGGGCACACACAGATACGCAGTATTTT. This rearrangement joins TRBV12-3 or TRBV12-4 to TRBJ2-3; 11 bases fit TRBD2. V was clipped by 4 bases and J by 2 bases; unmatched bases: 5. The CDR3 runs 16 residues.

The CDR3: CASSPIPRLAGPSYNEQFF. In DNA form, the CDR3 reads TGCGCCAGCAGCCCCATCCCCCGACTAGCGGGGCCGTCCTACAATGAGCAGTTCTTC. The V call is TRBV4-1, the J call TRBJ2-1, with 11 positions matching TRBD2. The length of the CDR3 is 19 residues. Per the germline V gene, CDR1 is MGHRA and CDR2 is YSYEKL. V trimming: 4 bases; J trimming: 1 base; junction bases outside the gene matches: 12.